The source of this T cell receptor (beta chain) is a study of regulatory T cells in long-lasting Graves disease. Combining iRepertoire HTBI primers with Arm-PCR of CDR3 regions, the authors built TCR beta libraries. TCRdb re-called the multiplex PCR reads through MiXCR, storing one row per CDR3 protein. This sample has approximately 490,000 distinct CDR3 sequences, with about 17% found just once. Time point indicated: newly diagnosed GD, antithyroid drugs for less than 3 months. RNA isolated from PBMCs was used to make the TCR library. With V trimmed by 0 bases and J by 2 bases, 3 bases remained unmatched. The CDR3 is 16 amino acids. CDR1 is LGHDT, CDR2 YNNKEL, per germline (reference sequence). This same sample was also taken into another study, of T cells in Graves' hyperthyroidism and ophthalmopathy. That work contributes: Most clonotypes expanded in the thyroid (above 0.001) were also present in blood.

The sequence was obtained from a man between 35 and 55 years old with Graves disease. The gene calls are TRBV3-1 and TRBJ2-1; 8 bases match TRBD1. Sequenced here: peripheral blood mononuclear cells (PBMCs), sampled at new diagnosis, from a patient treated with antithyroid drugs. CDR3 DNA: TGTGCCAGCAGCCAAGAGTCCAGGGGGCCCTACAATGAGCAGTTCTTC. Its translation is CASSQESRGPYNEQFF.